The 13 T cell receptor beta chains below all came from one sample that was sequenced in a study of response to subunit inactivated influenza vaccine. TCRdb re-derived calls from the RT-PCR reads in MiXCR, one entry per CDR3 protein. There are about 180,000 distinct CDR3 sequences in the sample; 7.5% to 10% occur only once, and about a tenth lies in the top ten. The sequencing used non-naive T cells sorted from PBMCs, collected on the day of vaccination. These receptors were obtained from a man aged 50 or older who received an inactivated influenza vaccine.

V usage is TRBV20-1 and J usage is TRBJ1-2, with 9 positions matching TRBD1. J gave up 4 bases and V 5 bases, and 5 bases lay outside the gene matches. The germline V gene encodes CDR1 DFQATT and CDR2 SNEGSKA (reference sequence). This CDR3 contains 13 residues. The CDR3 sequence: CSASGTGIYGYTF. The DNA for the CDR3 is TGCAGTGCTTCCGGGACAGGGATCTATGGCTACACCTTC.

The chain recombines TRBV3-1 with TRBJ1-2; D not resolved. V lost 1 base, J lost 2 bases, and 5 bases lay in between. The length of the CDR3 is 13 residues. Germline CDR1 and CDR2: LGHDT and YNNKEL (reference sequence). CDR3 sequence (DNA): TGTGCCAGCAGCCAAGCCCGGAACTATGGCTACACCTTC. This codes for CASSQARNYGYTF.

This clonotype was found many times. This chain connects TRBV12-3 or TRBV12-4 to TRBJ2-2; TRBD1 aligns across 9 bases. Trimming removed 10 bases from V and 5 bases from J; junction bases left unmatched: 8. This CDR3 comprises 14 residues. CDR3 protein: CATSRTGVTGELFF. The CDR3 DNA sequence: TGTGCCACCAGCCGGACAGGGGTAACCGGGGAGCTGTTTTTT.

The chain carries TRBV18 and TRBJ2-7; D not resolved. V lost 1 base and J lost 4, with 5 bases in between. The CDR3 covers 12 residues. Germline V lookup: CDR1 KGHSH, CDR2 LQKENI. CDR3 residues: CASSPRPYEQYF. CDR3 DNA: TGTGCCAGCTCACCACGTCCTTACGAGCAGTACTTC.

This CDR3 is CASRTEPYEQYF. For the CDR3, the DNA is TGCGCCAGCCGCACGGAACCCTACGAGCAGTACTTC. This chain connects TRBV5-1 to TRBJ2-7; D is unresolved. Trimming removed 7 bases from V and 2 bases from J, with 10 bases in between. This CDR3 spans 12 amino acids. Germline-derived CDR1 and CDR2 are SGHRS and YFSETQ. The variable domain in full, completed from reference TRBV5-1 and TRBJ2-7, reads KAGVTQTPRYLIKTRGQQVTLSCSPISGHRSVSWYQQTPGQGLQFLFEYFSETQRNKGNFPGRFSGRQFSNSRSEMNVSTLELGDSALYLCASRTEPYEQYFGPGTRLTVT.

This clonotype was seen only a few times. The CDR3 DNA is TGTGCCAGCAGTTACTCGGCAGTCAATGGCTACACCTTC. Amino acid sequence: CASSYSAVNGYTF. The chain is built from TRBV6-2 or TRBV6-3 and TRBJ1-2; no definite D call. With 0 bases removed from V and 6 bases from J, the gap between germline ends came to 8 bases. From germline, CDR1 is MNHEY and CDR2 SVGEGT. The CDR3 covers 13 residues.

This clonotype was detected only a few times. In DNA form, the CDR3 reads TGTGCCAGCAGTCTCGGGACAGGAATGAACACTGAAGCTTTCTTT. Its protein product is CASSLGTGMNTEAFF. The chain combines TRBV28 with TRBJ1-1, with 8 bases identical to TRBD1. V shed 5 bases and J 0 bases; nucleotides not matched to a gene: 5. Germline loops: CDR1 MDHEN, CDR2 SYDVKM. The CDR3 has 15 residues.

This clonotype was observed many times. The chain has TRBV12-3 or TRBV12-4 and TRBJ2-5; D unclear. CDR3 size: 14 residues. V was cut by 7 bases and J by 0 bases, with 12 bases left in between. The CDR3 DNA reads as TGTGCCAGCACTGCCCCAGGAAACCAAGAGACCCAGTACTTC. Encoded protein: CASTAPGNQETQYF.

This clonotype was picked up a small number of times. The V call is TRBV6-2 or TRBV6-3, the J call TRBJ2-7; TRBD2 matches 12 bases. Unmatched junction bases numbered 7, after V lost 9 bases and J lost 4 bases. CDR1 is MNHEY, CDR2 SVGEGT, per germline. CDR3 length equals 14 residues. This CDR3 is CASNSGLAGYEQYF. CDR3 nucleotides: TGTGCCAGTAACTCCGGACTAGCGGGGTACGAGCAGTACTTC.

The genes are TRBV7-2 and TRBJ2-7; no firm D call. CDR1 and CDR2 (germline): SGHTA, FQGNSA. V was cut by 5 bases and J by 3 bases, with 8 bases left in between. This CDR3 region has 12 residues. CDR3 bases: TGTGCCAGCAGCATAGGGAACTACGAGCAGTACTTC. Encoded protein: CASSIGNYEQYF.

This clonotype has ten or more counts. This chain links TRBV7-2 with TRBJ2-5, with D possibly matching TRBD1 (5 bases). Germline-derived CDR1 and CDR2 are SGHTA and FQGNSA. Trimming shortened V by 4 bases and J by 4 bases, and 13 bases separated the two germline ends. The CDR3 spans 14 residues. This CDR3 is CASSSDSRPETQYF. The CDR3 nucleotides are TGTGCCAGCAGCTCCGACAGCCGTCCAGAGACCCAGTACTTC.

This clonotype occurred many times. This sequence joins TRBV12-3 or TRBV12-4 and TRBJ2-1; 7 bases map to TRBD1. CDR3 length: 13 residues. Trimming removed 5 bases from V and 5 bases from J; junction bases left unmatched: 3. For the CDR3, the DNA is TGTGCCAGCAGTCCCGACAGGGACAATGAGCAGTTCTTC. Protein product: CASSPDRDNEQFF.

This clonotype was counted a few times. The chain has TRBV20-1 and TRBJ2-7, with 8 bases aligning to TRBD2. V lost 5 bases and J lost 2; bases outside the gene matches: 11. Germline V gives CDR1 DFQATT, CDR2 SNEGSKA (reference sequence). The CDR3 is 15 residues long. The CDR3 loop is CSAWGSGGSTYEQYF. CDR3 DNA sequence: TGCAGTGCTTGGGGATCGGGGGGGAGTACCTACGAGCAGTACTTC.